These 9 T cell receptor beta chains were all obtained from the same sample, sequenced in a study of CD8 T cells in ankylosing spondylitis. MiXCR, run by TCRdb on the 5' RACE reads, gives a single entry per CDR3 protein. The sample carries about 130,000 distinct CDR3 sequences, around 7.9% recorded once. Sequencing was done on a sample of blood, either unsorted or a sorted T cell fraction (not recorded which). The receptors stem from a female donor with ankylosing spondylitis or in good health (not recorded which).

There are many counts of this clonotype. This chain connects TRBV27 to TRBJ1-1, with TRBD1 as a possible D gene (5 bases). Germline lookup yields CDR1 MNHEY and CDR2 SMNVEV (reference sequence). The CDR3 totals 15 residues. Trimming pared 2 bases from V and 3 bases from J, leaving 13 bases between. CDR3 protein: CASSLGWGRDTEAFF. Written as DNA, the CDR3 is TGTGCCAGCAGTTTAGGCTGGGGGAGAGACACTGAAGCTTTCTTT.

This clonotype was detected many times. The chain employs TRBV21-1 and TRBJ2-5. TRBV21-1 is a documented pseudogene. The CDR3 has 9 amino acids. This chain's CDR3 is CASSKSENF. CDR3 DNA: TGTGCCAGCAGCAAATCTGAGAACTTC.

This clonotype was counted many times. The chain couples TRBV7-2 to TRBJ2-3, with a tentative D call TRBD2 (5 bases). Germline V gives CDR1 SGHTA, CDR2 FQGNSA. Trimming cost V 8 bases and J 0 bases, with 12 bases left between them. The CDR3 consists of 14 residues. In DNA, the CDR3 is TGTGCCAGCCAGGCGGGCTCTAGCACAGATACGCAGTATTTT. This codes for CASQAGSSTDTQYF.

This clonotype was seen at least ten times. V usage is TRBV4-3 and J usage is TRBJ1-2, with D uncertain. The germline V gene encodes CDR1 LGHNA and CDR2 YSLEER. The CDR3 has 15 residues. V lost 0 bases and J 7 bases, leaving 15 bases between the germline ends. CDR3 protein: CASSQDGQRSGGYTF. Written as DNA, the CDR3 is TGCGCCAGCAGCCAAGATGGGCAGCGCTCCGGTGGCTACACCTTC.

The CDR3, as DNA: TGTGCCAGCAGCCCCGGTGGGAGGGGACCGAAAGAGACCCAGTACTTC. It codes for CASSPGGRGPKETQYF. The chain joins TRBV7-2 to TRBJ2-5, with TRBD2 identical over 7 bases. J was trimmed by 3 bases and V by 5 bases; bases with no gene match: 12. Germline CDR1 reads SGHTA; CDR2 reads FQGNSA. This CDR3 is 16 amino acids long.

This clonotype showed up many times. The V gene is TRBV29-1, the J gene TRBJ2-5; TRBD1 matches 9 bases. CDR3 length: 13 residues. J lost 2 bases, V lost 4 bases, and 2 bases had no gene match. The V gene's germline CDR1 is SQVTM and CDR2 ANQGSEA. In DNA, the CDR3 is TGCAGCGTTGGGGGGACAGGGCAAGAGACCCAGTACTTC. It codes for CSVGGTGQETQYF. Looking up the rest from reference TRBV29-1 and TRBJ2-5 gives the full variable domain: SAVISQKPSRDICQRGTSLTIQCQVDSQVTMMFWYRQQPGQSLTLIATANQGSEATYESGFVIDKFPISRPNLTFSTLTVSNMSPEDSSIYLCSVGGTGQETQYFGPGTRLLVL.

This clonotype was picked up many times. The rearrangement links TRBV12-3 or TRBV12-4 to TRBJ2-1; 7 bases map to TRBD2. The V and J ends lost 6 bases and 9 bases, in that order; junction bases with no gene match: 14. The CDR3 extends over 15 amino acids. CDR3 nucleotides: TGTGCCAGCAGCCCGAGCGGGGCCCCAGGTGGTGAGCAGTTCTTC. Translation: CASSPSGAPGGEQFF.

To note about this clonotype: Just one base apart from a much larger clone, this may be a read error. The chain recombines TRBV20-1 with TRBJ2-7; D is perhaps TRBD1 or TRBD2 (5 bases each). The germline gives CDR1 DFQATT, CDR2 SNEGSKA (reference sequence). The CDR3 covers 14 residues. The CDR3 spells CSANPRGLPYEQCF. The CDR3 nucleotides read TGCAGTGCTAATCCGAGGGGTCTCCCCTACGAGCAGTGCTTC.

This clonotype was recorded many times. V usage is TRBV6-5 and J usage is TRBJ1-1, with TRBD1 matching over 12 bases. The length of the CDR3 is 14 residues. The V gene's germline CDR1 is MNHEY and CDR2 SVGAGI. With 1 base clipped from V and 10 bases from J, the junction kept 4 bases outside the gene matches. The DNA for the CDR3 is TGTGCCAGCAGTTACTTCGGGACAGGGGGCCGAGCTTTCTTT. Protein: CASSYFGTGGRAFF.